These T cell receptor beta chains were read from a single sample in a study of T-cell memory formation after mild COVID-19. TCRdb recomputed calls from the 5' RACE reads with MiXCR, one row per CDR3 protein. The data hold fewer than 350,000 distinct CDR3 sequences, with under 20% observed a single time. Sequencing used PBMCs or a T cell subset sorted from them (not recorded which). The receptors stem from a man between 18 and 35 years old who had mild COVID-19 (a few samples of this study predate the infection). Cell type and time point are not known. Each CDR3 is given with its conserved first and last residue. The order of the fields is J gene, V gene, clone size, D gene, CDR3 protein, CDR3 DNA. D genes are given only for firm matches. Clone size is not always given. Where it is, it says once, few, many or a class for expanded clones.

>TRBJ2-4|TRBV6-2/TRBV6-3|NA|NA
CASSRGAASVQYF
TGTGCCAGCAGTCGTGGAGCCGCCAGCGTTCAGTACTTC
>TRBJ2-1|TRBV4-2|few|NA
CASSPHQENNEQFF
TGTGCCAGCAGCCCACACCAGGAGAACAATGAGCAGTTCTTC
>TRBJ2-2|TRBV9|few|NA
CASSVSGPSALTGELFF
TGTGCCAGCAGCGTTTCTGGTCCGTCGGCCCTTACCGGGGAGCTGTTTTTT
>TRBJ2-7|TRBV20-1|NA|NA
CSARDHGELGSYEQYF
TGCAGTGCTAGAGATCATGGGGAGTTGGGGTCCTACGAGCAGTACTTC
>TRBJ2-5|TRBV7-2|few|TRBD2
CASSPTTSGGTQYF
TGTGCCAGCAGCCCGACGACTAGCGGGGGGACCCAGTACTTC
>TRBJ1-1|TRBV7-8|many|NA
CASSGQPNTEAFF
TGTGCCAGCAGCGGACAGCCGAACACTGAAGCTTTCTTT
>TRBJ2-5|TRBV20-1|few|TRBD2
CSPRKLAGGRETQYF
TGCAGTCCCCGAAAGCTAGCGGGGGGCCGCGAGACCCAGTACTTC
>TRBJ1-2|TRBV20-1|NA|NA
CSARDSRGRVGGYTF
TGCAGTGCTAGAGATTCGAGAGGGCGAGTCGGTGGCTACACCTTC
>TRBJ2-1|TRBV4-3|once|TRBD2
CASSRRSGTYNEQFF
TGCGCCAGCAGCCGCCGGAGCGGGACCTACAATGAGCAGTTCTTC
>TRBJ2-7|TRBV7-2|NA|NA
CASSSPYRGGYEQYF
TGTGCCAGCAGCTCGCCCTACAGGGGGGGGTACGAGCAGTACTTC
>TRBJ2-2|TRBV12-3/TRBV12-4|NA|NA
CASFQENTGELFF
TGTGCCAGCTTCCAGGAGAACACCGGGGAGCTGTTTTTT